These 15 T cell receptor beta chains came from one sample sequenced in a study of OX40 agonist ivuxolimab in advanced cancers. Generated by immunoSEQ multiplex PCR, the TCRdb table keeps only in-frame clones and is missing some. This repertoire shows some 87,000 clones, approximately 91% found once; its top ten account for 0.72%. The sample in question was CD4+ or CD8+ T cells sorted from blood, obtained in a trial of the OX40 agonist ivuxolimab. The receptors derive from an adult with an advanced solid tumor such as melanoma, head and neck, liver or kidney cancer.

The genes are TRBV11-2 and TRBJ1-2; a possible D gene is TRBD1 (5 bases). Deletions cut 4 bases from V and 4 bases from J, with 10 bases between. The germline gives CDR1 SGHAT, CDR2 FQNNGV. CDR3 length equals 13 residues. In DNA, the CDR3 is TGTGCCAGCAGCTGGGGCCGATCCTATGGCTACACCTTC. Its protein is CASSWGRSYGYTF.

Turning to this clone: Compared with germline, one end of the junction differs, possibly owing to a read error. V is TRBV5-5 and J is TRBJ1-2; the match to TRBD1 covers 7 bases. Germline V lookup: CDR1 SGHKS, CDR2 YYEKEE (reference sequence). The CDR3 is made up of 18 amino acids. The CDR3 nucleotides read TGCGCCAGCAGCCAACGTCCCCCAGGGGGTCTTTGGAAGTATGGCTACACCTTC. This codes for CASSQRPPGGLWKYGYTF. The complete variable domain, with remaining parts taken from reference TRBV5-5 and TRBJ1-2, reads DAGVTQSPTHLIKTRGQQVTLRCSPISGHKSVSWYQQVLGQGPQFIFQYYEKEERGRGNFPDRFSARQFPNYSSELNVNALLLGDSALYLCASSQRPPGGLWKYGYTFGSGTRLTVV.

CDR3 amino acids: CASRLGQVNTEAFF. The CDR3 DNA follows: TGTGCCAGCAGATTGGGACAGGTGAACACTGAAGCTTTCTTT. The rearrangement joins TRBV6-1 to TRBJ1-1; TRBD1 agrees at 8 bases. The CDR3 sequence is 14 residues long. The germline V gene has CDR1 MNHNS and CDR2 SASEGT. Unmatched junction bases numbered 3, after V lost 6 bases and J lost 0 bases.

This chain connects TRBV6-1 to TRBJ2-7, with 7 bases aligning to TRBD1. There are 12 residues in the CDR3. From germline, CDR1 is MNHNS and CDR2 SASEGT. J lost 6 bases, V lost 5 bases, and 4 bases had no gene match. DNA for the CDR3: TGTGCCAGCAGTAGACAGGGTCTCGAGCAGTACTTC. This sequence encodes CASSRQGLEQYF.

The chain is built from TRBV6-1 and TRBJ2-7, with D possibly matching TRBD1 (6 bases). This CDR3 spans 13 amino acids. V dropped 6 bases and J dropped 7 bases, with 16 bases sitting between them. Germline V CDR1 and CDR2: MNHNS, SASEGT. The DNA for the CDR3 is TGTGCCAGCAGACGACAGGCCCGTGGGGAGCAGTACTTC. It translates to CASRRQARGEQYF.

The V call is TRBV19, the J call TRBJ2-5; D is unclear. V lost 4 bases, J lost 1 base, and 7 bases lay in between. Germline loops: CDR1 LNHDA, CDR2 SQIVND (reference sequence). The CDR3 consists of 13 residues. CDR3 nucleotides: TGTGCCAGTAGTAACCAAATCCAAGAGACCCAGTACTTC. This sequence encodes CASSNQIQETQYF.

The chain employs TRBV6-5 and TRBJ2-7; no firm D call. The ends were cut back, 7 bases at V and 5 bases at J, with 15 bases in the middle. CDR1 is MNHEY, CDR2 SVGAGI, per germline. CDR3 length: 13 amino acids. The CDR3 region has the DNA TGTGCCAGCACCCCCCGTGGTGGGAACGAGCAGTACTTC. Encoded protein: CASTPRGGNEQYF.

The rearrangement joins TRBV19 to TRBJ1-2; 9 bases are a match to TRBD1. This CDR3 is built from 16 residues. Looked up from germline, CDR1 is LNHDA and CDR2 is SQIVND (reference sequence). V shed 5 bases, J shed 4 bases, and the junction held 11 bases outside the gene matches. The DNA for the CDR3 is TGTGCCAGTAGTTATTTTCCGGGACAGGGAAGCTATGGCTACACCTTC. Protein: CASSYFPGQGSYGYTF.

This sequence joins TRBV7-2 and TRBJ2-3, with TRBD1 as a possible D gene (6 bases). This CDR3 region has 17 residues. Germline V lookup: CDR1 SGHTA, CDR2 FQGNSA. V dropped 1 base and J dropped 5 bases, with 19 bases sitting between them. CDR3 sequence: CASSLGRTVGFGDTQYF. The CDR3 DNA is TGTGCCAGCAGCTTAGGGAGGACAGTGGGATTCGGAGATACGCAGTATTTT.

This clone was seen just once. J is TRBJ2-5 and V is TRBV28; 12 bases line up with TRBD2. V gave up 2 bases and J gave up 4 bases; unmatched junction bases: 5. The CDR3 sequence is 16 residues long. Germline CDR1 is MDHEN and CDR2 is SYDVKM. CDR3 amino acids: CASSLTTSGSGETQYF. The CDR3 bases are TGTGCCAGCAGTTTAACGACTAGCGGGAGCGGAGAGACCCAGTACTTC.

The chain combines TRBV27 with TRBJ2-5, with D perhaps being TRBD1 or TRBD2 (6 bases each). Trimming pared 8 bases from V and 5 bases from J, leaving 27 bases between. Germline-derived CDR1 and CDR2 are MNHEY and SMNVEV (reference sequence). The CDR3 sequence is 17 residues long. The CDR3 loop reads CASLPSGGPSSRETQYF. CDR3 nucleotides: TGTGCCAGCTTACCTTCCGGGGGCCCCTCCTCCAGGGAGACCCAGTACTTC.

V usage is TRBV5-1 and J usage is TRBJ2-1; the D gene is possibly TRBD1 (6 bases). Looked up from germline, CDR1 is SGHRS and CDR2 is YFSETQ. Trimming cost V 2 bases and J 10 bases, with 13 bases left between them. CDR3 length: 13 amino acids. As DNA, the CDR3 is TGCGCCAGCAGCTTAAATGGACAGACAGAGCAGTTCTTC. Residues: CASSLNGQTEQFF.

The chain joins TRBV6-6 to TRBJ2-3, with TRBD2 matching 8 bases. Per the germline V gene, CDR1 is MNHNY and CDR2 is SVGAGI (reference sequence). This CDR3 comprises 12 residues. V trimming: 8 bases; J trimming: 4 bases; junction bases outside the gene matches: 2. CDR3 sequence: CASRTSSDTQYF. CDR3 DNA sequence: TGTGCCAGCCGGACTAGCTCAGATACGCAGTATTTT.

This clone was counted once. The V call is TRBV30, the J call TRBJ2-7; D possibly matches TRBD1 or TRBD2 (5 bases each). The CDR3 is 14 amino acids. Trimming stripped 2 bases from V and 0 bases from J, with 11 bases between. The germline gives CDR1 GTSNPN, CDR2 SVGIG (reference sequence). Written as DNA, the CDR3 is TGTGCCTGGAGTCGGGGCGGAGGCTCCTACGAGCAGTACTTC. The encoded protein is CAWSRGGGSYEQYF.

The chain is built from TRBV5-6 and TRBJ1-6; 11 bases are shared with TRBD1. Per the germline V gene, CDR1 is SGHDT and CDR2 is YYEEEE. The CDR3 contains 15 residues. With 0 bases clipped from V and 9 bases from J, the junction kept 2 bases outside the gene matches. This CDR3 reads CASSLGDRGFSPLHF. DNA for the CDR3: TGTGCCAGCAGCTTGGGGGACAGGGGGTTTTCACCCCTCCACTTT.